This T cell receptor (beta chain) is from a study of blood T cell repertoires in COVID-19. The germline CDR1 and CDR2 sequences are MNHEY and SVGAGI. The CDR3 loop spans 13 amino acids. The ends lost 5 bases at V and 6 bases at J; junction bases unmatched: 3. Some clones are missing from TCRdb's copy, which holds only in-frame ones; the method was immunoSEQ multiplex PCR. The data contain about 120,000 clones, more than 85% of them singletons. Seattle patients were enrolled while actively infected and followed longitudinally. The chain is built from TRBV6-5 and TRBJ1-5; 8 bases are a match to TRBD1. The sequenced sample consisted of peripheral blood. The TCR originated in a man aged 55 to 70 with COVID-19, enrolled during active disease. The CDR3 DNA reads TGTGCCAGCAGTCAGGGGGCAGGTCAGCCCCAGCATTTT. As protein: CASSQGAGQPQHF.